Below are 7 T cell receptor beta chains sequenced from a single sample in a study of cytomegalovirus exposure and HLA in healthy donors. Primers for the PCR totalled 60 Vbeta and 13 Jbeta. TCRdb's table, derived via immunoSEQ multiplex PCR, lists solely in-frame clones and lacks some. The data show some 66,000 clones, 60% to 80% seen once. The specimen sequenced was PBMCs. Receptor source: a man in his sixties in good health and CMV-seropositive.

As to this clone: The junction and the germline gene differ at one end; a read error may be behind it. This chain connects TRBV5-1 to TRBJ2-5; D unclear. This CDR3 contains 14 residues. Looked up from germline, CDR1 is SGHRS and CDR2 is YFSETQ. CDR3 residues: CASSLSGPVETRYF. CDR3 bases: TGCGCCAGCAGCTTGAGTGGGCCAGTAGAGACCCGGTACTTC.

The V call is TRBV4-1, the J call TRBJ1-1; D call uncertain. Germline CDR1 and CDR2: MGHRA and YSYEKL. The CDR3 covers 14 residues. Between the trimmed V and J ends, which lost 5 bases and 2 bases, there was a span of 12 bases. This CDR3 is CASSGARSNTEAFF. In nucleotides, the CDR3 is TGCGCCAGCAGCGGAGCCCGGTCAAACACTGAAGCTTTCTTT.

The rearrangement links TRBV4-1 to TRBJ2-5, with 13 nucleotides matching TRBD2. This CDR3 spans 16 amino acids. Germline values: CDR1 MGHRA, CDR2 YSYEKL. J was trimmed by 3 bases and V by 3 bases; bases with no gene match: 4. The CDR3 here is CASSQTSGGLKETQYF. The CDR3, as DNA: TGCGCCAGCAGCCAGACTAGCGGGGGGTTAAAAGAGACCCAGTACTTC.

This clone has just a few counts. In nucleotides, the CDR3 is TGTGCCAGCAGTACACAAAGTAACTATGGCTACACCTTC. Amino acids: CASSTQSNYGYTF. This chain joins TRBV6-5 and TRBJ1-2; no clear D. Germline V lookup: CDR1 MNHEY, CDR2 SVGAGI. The CDR3 extends over 13 amino acids. V shed 5 bases and J shed 1 base, with 8 bases lying between them.

This clone was seen only a few times. This chain uses TRBV6-4 with TRBJ2-2; D gene uncertain. V gave up 5 bases and J gave up 2 bases, with 15 bases separating them. From germline, CDR1 is MRHNA and CDR2 SNTAGT. This CDR3 has 16 amino acids. The CDR3 nucleotides read TGTGCCAGCAGTCTTGCTCCGACACTTAACACCGGGGAGCTGTTTTTT. Translating it yields CASSLAPTLNTGELFF.

The rearrangement links TRBV5-6 to TRBJ2-7; possible D gene TRBD2, 5 bases. The germline gives CDR1 SGHDT, CDR2 YYEEEE. The CDR3 loop spans 11 amino acids. V lost 3 bases to trimming and J lost 9 bases, with 10 bases between them. The CDR3 DNA reads as TGTGCCAGCAGCTCCGGCGGGTCGCAGTACTTC. Translated, it gives CASSSGGSQYF.

This clone was seen once. Germline and junction disagree at one end, which may indicate a read error. Here the CDR3 reads CASRKAETLASVNEQFF. CDR3 coding DNA: TGTGCTAGCAGGAAGGCGGAAACCTTAGCGAGTGTGAATGAGCAGTTCTTC. This chain connects TRBV7-7 to TRBJ2-1, with TRBD2 as a possible D gene (5 bases). This CDR3 has 17 residues. CDR1 is SSHAT and CDR2 is FNYEAQ in the germline V gene (reference sequence).